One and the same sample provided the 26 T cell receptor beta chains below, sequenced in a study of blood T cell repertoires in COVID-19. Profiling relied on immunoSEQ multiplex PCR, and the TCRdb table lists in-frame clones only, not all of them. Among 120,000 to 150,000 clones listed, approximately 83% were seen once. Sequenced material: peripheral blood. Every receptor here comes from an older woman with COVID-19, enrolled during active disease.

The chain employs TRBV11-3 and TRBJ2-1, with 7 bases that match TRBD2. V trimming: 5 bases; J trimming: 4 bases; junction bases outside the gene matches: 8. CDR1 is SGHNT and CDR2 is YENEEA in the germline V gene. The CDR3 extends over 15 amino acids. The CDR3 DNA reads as TGTGCCAGCAGCGGGGGGGTACAGCAGTACAATGAGCAGTTCTTC. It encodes CASSGGVQQYNEQFF.

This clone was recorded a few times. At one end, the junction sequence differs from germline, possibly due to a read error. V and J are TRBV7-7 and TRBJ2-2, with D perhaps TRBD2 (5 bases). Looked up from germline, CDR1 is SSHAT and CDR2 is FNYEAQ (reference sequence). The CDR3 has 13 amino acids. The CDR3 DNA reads TGTGCTAGCAGCTTGGGAGAGACCGGGGAGCTGTTTTTT. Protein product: CASSLGETGELFF. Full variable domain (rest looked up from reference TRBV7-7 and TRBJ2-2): GAGVSQSPRYKVTKRGQDVTLRCDPISSHATLYWYQQALGQGPEFLTYFNYEAQPDKSGLPSDRFSAERPEGSISTLTIQRTEQRDSAMYRCASSLGETGELFFGEGSRLTVL.

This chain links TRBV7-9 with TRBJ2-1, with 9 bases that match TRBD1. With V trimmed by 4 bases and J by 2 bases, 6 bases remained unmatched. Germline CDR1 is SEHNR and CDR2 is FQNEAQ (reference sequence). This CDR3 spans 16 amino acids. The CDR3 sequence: CASSSGQGLAYNEQFF. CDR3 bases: TGTGCCAGCAGCTCAGGACAGGGGCTCGCCTACAATGAGCAGTTCTTC.

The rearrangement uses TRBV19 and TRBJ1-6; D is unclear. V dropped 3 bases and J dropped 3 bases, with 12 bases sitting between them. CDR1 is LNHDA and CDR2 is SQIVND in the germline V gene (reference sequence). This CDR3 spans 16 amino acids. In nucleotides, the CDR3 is TGTGCCAGTAGTATGAGAACAGATAACTATAATTCACCCCTCCACTTT. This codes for CASSMRTDNYNSPLHF.

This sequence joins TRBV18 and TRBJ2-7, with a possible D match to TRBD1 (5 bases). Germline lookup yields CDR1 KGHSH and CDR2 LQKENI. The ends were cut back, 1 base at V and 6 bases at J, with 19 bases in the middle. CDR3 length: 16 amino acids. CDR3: CASSPQGLSHPSEQYF. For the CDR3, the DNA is TGTGCCAGCTCACCACAGGGGCTATCTCATCCTAGCGAGCAGTACTTC.

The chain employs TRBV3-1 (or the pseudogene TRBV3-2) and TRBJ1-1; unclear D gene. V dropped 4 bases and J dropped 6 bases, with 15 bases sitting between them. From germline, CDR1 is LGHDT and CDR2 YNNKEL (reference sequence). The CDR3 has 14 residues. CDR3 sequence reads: CASSLQTPRSEAFF. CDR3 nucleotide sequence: TGTGCCAGCAGCCTCCAGACTCCCCGGTCTGAAGCTTTCTTT.

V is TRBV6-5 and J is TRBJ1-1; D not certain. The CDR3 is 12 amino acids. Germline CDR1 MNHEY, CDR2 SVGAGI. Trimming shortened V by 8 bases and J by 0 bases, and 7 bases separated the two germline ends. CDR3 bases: TGTGCCAGCCGCGGGCTGAACACTGAAGCTTTCTTT. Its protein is CASRGLNTEAFF.

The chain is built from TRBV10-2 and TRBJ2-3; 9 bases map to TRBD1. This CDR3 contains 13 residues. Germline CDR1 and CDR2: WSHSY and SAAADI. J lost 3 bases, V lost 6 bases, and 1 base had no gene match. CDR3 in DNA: TGCGCCAGCAGGGACAGGGGAACAGATACGCAGTATTTT. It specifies CASRDRGTDTQYF.

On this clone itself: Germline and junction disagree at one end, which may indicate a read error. CDR3 region: CASSQWANTGELFF. The CDR3, as DNA: TGTGCTAGCAGCCAGTGGGCTAACACCGGGGAGCTGTTTTTT. The gene calls are TRBV7-7 and TRBJ2-2; D call uncertain. The CDR3 spans 14 residues. Germline loops: CDR1 SSHAT, CDR2 FNYEAQ (reference sequence).

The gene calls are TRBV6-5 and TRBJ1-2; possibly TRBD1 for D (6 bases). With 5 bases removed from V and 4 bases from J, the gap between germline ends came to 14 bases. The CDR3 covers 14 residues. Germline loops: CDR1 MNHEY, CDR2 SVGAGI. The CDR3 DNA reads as TGTGCCAGCAGTCCACAGGGTTCTATCTATGGCTACACCTTC. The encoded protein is CASSPQGSIYGYTF.

The chain's CDR3 is CASSFQGDPGANTEAFF. As DNA, the CDR3 is TGTGCCAGCAGTTTTCAGGGGGACCCTGGAGCGAACACTGAAGCTTTCTTT. The V gene is TRBV7-2, the J gene TRBJ1-1, with TRBD1 matching over 7 bases. V was clipped by 6 bases and J by 1 base; unmatched bases: 14. Germline V lookup: CDR1 SGHTA, CDR2 FQGNSA. The CDR3 runs to 17 residues.

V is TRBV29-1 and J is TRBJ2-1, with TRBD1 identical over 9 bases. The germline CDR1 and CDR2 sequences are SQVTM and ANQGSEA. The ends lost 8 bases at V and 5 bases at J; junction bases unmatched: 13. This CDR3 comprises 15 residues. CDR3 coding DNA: TGCAGCCACTCCCGGGGGGACAGGGTTGACAATGAGCAGTTCTTC. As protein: CSHSRGDRVDNEQFF.

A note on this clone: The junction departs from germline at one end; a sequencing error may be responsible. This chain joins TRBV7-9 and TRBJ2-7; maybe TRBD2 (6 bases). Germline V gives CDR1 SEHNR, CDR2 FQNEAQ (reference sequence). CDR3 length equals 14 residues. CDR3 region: CASSFGGDSSEQYF. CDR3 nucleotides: TGTGCCAGCAGCTTTGGAGGGGACTCCTCCGAGCAGTACTTC.

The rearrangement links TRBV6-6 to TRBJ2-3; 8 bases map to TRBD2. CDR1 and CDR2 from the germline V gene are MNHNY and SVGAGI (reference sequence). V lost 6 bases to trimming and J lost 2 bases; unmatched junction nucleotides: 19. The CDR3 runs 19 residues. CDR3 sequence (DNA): TGTGCCAGCAGCTTCTGGGCTAGCGGGTTCTCAAACCCCACAGATACGCAGTATTTT. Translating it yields CASSFWASGFSNPTDTQYF.

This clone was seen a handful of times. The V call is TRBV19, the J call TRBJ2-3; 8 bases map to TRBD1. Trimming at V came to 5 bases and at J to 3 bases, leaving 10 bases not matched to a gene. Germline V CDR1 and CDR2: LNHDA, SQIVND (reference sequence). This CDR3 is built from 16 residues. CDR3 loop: CASSADTGTGTDTQYF. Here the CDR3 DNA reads TGTGCCAGTAGTGCTGACACCGGGACAGGAACAGATACGCAGTATTTT.

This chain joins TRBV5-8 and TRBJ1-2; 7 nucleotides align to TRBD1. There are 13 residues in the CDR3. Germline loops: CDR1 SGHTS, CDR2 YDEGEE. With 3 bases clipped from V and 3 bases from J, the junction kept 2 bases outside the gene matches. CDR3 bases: TGTGCCAGCAGCTGGGACAGCGACTATGGCTACACCTTC. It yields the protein CASSWDSDYGYTF.

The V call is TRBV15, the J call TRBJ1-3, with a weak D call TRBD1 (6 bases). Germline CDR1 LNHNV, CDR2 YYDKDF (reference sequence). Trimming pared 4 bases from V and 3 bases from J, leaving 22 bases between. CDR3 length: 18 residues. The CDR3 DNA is TGTGCCACCAGCACTCGTCAGGGGATCACCGGCTATGGAAACACCATATATTTT. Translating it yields CATSTRQGITGYGNTIYF.

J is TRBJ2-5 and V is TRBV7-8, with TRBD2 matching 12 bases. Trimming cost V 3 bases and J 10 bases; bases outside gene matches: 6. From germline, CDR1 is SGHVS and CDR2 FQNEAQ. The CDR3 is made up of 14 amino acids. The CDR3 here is CASSFGASGGDQYF. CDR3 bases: TGTGCCAGCAGCTTCGGGGCTAGCGGGGGGGACCAGTACTTC.

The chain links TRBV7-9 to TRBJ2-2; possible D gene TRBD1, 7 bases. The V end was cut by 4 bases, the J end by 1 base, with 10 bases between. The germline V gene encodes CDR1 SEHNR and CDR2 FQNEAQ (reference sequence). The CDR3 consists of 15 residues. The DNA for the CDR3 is TGTGCCAGCAGCTCCCAGGGGGGGAACACCGGGGAGCTGTTTTTT. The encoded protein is CASSSQGGNTGELFF.

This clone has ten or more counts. The CDR3 region has the DNA TGTGCCACCAGTGAGACCGGGACAGGTGATACGCAGTATTTT. Amino acids: CATSETGTGDTQYF. The chain links TRBV24-1 to TRBJ2-3; TRBD1 aligns across 8 bases. The trim removed 4 bases at V and 6 bases at J, leaving 5 bases unmatched. The germline V gene has CDR1 KGHDR and CDR2 SFDVKD. This CDR3 is 14 amino acids long.

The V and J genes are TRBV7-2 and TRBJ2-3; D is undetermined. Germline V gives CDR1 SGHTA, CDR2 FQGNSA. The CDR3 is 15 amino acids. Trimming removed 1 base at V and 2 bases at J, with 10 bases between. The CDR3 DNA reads TGTGCCAGCAGCTTAGTATCGGCGGACACAGATACGCAGTATTTT. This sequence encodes CASSLVSADTDTQYF.

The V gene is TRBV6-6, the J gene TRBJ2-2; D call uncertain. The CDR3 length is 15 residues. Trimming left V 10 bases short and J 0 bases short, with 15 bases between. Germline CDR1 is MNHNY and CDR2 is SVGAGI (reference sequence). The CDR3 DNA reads TGTGCCACGCGATCAGGCGTCTCGAACACCGGGGAGCTGTTTTTT. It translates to CATRSGVSNTGELFF.

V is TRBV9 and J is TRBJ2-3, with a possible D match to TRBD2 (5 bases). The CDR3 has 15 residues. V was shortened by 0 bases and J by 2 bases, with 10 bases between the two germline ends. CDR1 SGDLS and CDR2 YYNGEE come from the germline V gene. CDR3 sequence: CASSVAGVNTDTQYF. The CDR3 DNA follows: TGTGCCAGCAGCGTAGCCGGGGTGAACACAGATACGCAGTATTTT.

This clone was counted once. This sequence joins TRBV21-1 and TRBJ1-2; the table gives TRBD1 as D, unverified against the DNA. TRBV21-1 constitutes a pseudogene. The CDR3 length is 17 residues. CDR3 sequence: CASSKGGKDRLNYGYTF. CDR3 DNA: TGTGCCAGCAGCAAAGGGGGAAAGGACAGGCTGAACTATGGCTACACCTTC.

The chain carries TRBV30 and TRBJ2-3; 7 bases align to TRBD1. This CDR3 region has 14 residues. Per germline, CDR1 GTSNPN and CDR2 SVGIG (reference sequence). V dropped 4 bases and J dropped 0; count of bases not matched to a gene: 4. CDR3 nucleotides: TGTGCCTGGAATCGGGACAGTAGCACAGATACGCAGTATTTT. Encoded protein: CAWNRDSSTDTQYF.

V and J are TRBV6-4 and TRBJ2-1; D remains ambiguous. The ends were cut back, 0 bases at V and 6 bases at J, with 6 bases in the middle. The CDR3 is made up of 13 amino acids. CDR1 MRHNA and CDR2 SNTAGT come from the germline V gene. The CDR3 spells CASSDSTFNEQFF. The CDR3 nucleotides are TGTGCCAGCAGTGACTCGACTTTCAATGAGCAGTTCTTC.